This T cell receptor beta chain was documented in a study of T cell responses to AZD1222 COVID-19 vaccine. Sequencing used immunoSEQ multiplex PCR; TCRdb keeps in-frame clones, though not all of them. The data hold approximately 150,000 clones, with around 92% observed a single time. Between the trimmed V and J ends, which lost 5 bases and 5 bases, there was a span of 12 bases. The CDR3 sequence is 12 residues long. Germline values: CDR1 DFQATT, CDR2 SNEGSKA (reference sequence). Sequencing was performed on peripheral blood, taken 28 days after the second AZD1222 dose. The sequence was obtained from an adult who received the AZD1222 COVID-19 vaccine. J is TRBJ1-1 and V is TRBV20-1, with D maybe TRBD1 (6 bases). CDR3 protein: CSAGGQPTEAFF. The CDR3 nucleotides are TGCAGTGCTGGTGGACAGCCTACTGAAGCTTTCTTT.